The present T cell receptor (beta chain) was sequenced within a study of shared clonotypes between healthy human individuals. General study points: Inspection by rarefaction showed sorted-subset sequencing to be incomplete despite large depth. Represented diversity, genetic and exposure-history alike, was limited by few donors. On the whole, naive subsets had larger estimated richness than memory subsets had.

Germline CDR1 is LGHNA and CDR2 is YSLEER. This CDR3 has 12 residues. Each cell subset's genomic DNA was divided evenly among several immunoSEQ plates. Here immunoSEQ multiplex PCR was the method, and the copy in TCRdb shows in-frame clones only, minus some. The table lists under 1 million clones, over 90% of them singletons. On this clone itself: Its antigen is still unknown. One end of the junction fails to match germline, which may point to a read error.

Naive CD8 cells comprised CD45RO-negative, CCR7-positively selected cells, excluding terminally differentiated effector memory CD45RA+ cells. Sequencing was done on a sample of naive CD8+ T cells sorted from blood. This chain connects TRBV4-3 to TRBJ2-4; 7 positions match TRBD1. This sequence originates from a man aged 30 to 39 in good health. CDR3: CASSQVLRGQSF. For the CDR3, the DNA is TGCGCCAGCAGCCAAGTCCTTAGGGGGCAGAGTTTC.